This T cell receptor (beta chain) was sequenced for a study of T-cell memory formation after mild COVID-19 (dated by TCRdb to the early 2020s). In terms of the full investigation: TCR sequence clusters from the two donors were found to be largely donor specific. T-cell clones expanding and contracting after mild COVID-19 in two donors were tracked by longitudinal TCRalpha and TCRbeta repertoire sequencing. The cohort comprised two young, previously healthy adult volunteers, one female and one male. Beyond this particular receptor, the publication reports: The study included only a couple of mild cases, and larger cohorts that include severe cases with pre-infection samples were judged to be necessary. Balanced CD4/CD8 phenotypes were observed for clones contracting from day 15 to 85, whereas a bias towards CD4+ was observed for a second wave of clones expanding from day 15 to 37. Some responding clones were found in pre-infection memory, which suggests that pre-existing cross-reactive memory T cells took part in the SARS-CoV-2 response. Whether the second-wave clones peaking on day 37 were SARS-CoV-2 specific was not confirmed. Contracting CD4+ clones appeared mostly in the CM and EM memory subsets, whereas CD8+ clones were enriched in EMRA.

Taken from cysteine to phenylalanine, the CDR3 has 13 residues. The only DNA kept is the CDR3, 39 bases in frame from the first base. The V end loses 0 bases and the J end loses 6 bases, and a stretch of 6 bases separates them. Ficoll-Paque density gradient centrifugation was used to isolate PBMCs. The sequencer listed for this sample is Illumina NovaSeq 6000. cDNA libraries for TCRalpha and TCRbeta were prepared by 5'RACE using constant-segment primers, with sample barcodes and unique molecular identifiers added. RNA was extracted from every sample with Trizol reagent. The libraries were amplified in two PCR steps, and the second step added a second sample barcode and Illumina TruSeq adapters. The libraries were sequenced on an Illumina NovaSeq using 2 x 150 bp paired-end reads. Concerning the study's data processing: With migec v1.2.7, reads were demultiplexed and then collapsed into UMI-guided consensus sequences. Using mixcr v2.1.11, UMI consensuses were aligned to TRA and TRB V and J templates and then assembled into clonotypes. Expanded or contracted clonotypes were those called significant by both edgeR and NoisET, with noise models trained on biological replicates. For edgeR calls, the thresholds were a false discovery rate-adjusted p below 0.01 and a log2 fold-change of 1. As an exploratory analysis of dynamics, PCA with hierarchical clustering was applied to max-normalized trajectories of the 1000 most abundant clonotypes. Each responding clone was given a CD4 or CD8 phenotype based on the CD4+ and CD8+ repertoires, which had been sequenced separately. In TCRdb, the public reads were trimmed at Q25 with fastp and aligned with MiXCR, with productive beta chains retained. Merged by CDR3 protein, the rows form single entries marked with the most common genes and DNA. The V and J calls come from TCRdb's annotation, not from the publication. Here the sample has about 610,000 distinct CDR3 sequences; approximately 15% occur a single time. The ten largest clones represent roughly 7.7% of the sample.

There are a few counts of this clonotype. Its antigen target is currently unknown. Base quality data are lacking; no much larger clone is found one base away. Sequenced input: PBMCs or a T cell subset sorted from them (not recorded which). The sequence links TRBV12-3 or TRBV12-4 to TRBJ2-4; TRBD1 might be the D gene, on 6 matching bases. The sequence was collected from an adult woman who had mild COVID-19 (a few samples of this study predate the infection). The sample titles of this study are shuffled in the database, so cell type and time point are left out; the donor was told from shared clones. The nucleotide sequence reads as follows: TGTGCCAGCAGTTTAGCACAGGGAAACATTCAGTACTTC. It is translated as CASSLAQGNIQYF.